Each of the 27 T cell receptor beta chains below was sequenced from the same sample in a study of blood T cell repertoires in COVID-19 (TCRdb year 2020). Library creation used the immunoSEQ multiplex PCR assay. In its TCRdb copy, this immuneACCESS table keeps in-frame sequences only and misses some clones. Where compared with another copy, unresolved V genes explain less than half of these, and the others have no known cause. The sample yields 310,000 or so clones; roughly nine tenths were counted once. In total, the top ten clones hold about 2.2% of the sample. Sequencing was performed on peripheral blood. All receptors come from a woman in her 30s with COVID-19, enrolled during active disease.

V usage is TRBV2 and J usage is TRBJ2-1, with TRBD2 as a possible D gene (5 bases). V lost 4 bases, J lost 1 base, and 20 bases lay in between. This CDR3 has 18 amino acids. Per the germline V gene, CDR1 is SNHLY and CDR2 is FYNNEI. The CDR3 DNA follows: TGTGCCAGCAGTGTTGAGGGTTCCCTGAGTTTTTCCTACAATGAGCAGTTCTTC. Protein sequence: CASSVEGSLSFSYNEQFF.

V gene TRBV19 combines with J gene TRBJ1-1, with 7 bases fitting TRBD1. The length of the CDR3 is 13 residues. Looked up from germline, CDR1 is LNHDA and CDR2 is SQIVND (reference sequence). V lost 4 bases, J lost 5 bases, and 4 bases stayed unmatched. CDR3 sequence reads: CASSTRGPTEAFF. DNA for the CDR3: TGTGCCAGTAGTACGAGGGGGCCTACTGAAGCTTTCTTT. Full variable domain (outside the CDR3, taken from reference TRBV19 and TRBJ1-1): DGGITQSPKYLFRKEGQNVTLSCEQNLNHDAMYWYRQDPGQGLRLIYYSQIVNDFQKGDIAEGYSVSREKKESFPLTVTSAQKNPTAFYLCASSTRGPTEAFFGQGTRLTVV.

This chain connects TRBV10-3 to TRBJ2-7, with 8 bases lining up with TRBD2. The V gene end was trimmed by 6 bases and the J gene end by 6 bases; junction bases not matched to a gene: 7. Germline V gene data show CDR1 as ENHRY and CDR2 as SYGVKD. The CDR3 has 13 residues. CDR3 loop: CAISSGSLVEQYF. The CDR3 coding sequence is TGTGCCATCAGCAGCGGGAGCCTGGTCGAGCAGTACTTC.

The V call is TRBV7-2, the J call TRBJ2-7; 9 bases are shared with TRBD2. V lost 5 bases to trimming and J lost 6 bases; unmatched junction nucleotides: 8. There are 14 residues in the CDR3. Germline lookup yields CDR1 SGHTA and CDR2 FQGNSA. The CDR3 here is CASSPRLAGREQYF. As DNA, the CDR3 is TGTGCCAGCAGCCCCCGGCTAGCGGGACGCGAGCAGTACTTC.

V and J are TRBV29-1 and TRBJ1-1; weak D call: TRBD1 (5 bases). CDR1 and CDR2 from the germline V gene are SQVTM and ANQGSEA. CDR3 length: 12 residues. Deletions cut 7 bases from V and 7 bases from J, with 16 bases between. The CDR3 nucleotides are TGCAGCGCGACAGTCGTAGGGGTTGAAGCTTTCTTT. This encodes CSATVVGVEAFF.

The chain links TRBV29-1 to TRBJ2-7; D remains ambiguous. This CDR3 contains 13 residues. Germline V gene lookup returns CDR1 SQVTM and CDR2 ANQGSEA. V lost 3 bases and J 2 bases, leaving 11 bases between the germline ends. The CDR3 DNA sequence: TGCAGCGTTGAGAGTCCTAAGACCTACGAGCAGTACTTC. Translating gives CSVESPKTYEQYF.

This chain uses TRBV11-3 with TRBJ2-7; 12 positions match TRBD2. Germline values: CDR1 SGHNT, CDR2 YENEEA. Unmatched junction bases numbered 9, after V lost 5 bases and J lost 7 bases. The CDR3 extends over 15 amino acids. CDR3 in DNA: TGTGCCAGCAGCGCGGGACTAGCGGGTGCTGGAGAGCAGTACTTC. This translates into CASSAGLAGAGEQYF.

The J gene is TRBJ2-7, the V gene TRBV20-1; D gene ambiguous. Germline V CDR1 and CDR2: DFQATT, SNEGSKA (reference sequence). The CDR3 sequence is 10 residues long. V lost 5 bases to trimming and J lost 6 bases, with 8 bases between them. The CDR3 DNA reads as TGCAGTGCTTCCCCATCCGAGCAGTACTTC. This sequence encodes CSASPSEQYF.

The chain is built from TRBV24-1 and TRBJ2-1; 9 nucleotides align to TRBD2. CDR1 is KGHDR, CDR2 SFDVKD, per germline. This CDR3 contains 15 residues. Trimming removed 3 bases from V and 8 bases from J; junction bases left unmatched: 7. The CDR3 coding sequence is TGTGCCACCAGTGATGCGCTAGCGGGAATAGATGAGCAGTTCTTC. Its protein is CATSDALAGIDEQFF.

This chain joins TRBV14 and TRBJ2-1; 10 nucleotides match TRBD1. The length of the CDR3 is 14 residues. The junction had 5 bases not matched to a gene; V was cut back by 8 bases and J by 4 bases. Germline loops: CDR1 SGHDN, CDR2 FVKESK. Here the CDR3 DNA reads TGTGCCAGCTCTAGACAGGGGGCATACAATGAGCAGTTCTTC. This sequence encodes CASSRQGAYNEQFF.

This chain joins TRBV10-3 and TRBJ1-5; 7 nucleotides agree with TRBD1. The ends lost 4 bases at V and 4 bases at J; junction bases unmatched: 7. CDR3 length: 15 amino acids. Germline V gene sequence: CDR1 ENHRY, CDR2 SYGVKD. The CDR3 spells CAISAGAGGNQPQHF. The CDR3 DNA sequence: TGTGCCATCAGTGCAGGGGCAGGGGGGAATCAGCCCCAGCATTTT.

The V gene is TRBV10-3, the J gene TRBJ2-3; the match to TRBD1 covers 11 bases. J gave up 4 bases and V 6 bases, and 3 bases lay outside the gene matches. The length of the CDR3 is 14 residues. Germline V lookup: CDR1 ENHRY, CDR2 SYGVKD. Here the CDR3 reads CAISSGQGADTQYF. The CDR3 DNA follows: TGTGCCATCAGCTCGGGACAGGGGGCAGATACGCAGTATTTT.

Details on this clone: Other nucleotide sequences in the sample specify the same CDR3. The DNA for the CDR3 is TGTGCCTGGACCCAGGGCCTAAACTATGGCTACACCTTC. It translates to CAWTQGLNYGYTF. The V and J genes are TRBV30 and TRBJ1-2; a weak D match, TRBD1 (5 bases). The germline V and J ends were trimmed by 4 bases and 2 bases, with 11 bases remaining between them. The length of the CDR3 is 13 residues. Germline V gene sequence: CDR1 GTSNPN, CDR2 SVGIG (reference sequence).

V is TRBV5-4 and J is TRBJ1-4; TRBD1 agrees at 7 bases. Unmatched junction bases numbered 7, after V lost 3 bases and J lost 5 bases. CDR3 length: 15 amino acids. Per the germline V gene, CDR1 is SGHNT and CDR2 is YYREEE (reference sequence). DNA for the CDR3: TGTGCCAGCAGCTCAGCCGGGACAGACAATGAAAAACTGTTTTTT. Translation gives CASSSAGTDNEKLFF.

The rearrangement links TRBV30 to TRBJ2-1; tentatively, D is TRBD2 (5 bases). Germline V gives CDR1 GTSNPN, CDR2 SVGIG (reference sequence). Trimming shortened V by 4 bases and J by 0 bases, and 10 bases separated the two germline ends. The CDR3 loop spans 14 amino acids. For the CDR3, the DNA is TGTGCCTGGAATACGGGGTTCTCCTACAATGAGCAGTTCTTC. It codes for CAWNTGFSYNEQFF. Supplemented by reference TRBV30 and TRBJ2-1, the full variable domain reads SQTIHQWPATLVQPVGSPLSLECTVEGTSNPNLYWYRQAAGRGLQLLFYSVGIGQISSEVPQNLSASRPQDRQFILSSKKLLLSDSGFYLCAWNTGFSYNEQFFGPGTRLTVL.

The CDR3 DNA sequence: TGTGCCAGCAGTGGTCAGGGTAACTATGGCTACACCTTC. Protein product: CASSGQGNYGYTF. The gene calls are TRBV27 and TRBJ1-2; the D gene is possibly TRBD1 (5 bases). Trimming removed 5 bases at V and 1 base at J, with 8 bases between. Germline V lookup: CDR1 MNHEY, CDR2 SMNVEV (reference sequence). The CDR3 contains 13 residues.

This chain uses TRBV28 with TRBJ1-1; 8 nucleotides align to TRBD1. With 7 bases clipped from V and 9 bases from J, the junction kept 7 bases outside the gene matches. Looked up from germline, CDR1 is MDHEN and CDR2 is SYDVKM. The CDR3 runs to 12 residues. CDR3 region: CASTEGTGKAFF. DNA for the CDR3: TGTGCCAGCACCGAAGGGACAGGAAAAGCTTTCTTT.

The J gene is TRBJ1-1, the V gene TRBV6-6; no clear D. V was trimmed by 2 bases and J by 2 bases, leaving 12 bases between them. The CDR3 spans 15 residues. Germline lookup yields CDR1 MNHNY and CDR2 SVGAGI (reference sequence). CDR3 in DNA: TGTGCCAGCAGTTACCCCCCGAGTAGAAACACTGAAGCTTTCTTT. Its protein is CASSYPPSRNTEAFF.

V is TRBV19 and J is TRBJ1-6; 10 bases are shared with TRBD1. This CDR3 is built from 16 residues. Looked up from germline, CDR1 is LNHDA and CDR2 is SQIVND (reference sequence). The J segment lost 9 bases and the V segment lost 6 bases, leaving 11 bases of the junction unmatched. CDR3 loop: CASSGGTGTGVSPLHF. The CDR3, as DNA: TGTGCCAGTAGCGGCGGGACGGGGACAGGGGTTTCACCCCTCCACTTT. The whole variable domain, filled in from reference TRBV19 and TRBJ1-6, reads DGGITQSPKYLFRKEGQNVTLSCEQNLNHDAMYWYRQDPGQGLRLIYYSQIVNDFQKGDIAEGYSVSREKKESFPLTVTSAQKNPTAFYLCASSGGTGTGVSPLHFGNGTRLTVT.

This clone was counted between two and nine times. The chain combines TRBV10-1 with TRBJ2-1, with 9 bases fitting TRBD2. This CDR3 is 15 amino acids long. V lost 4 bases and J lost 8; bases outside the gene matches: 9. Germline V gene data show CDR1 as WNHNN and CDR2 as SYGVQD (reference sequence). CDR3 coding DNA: TGCGCCAGCAGTGCCCCCGGAGCGGGAGGTGATGAGCAGTTCTTC. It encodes CASSAPGAGGDEQFF.

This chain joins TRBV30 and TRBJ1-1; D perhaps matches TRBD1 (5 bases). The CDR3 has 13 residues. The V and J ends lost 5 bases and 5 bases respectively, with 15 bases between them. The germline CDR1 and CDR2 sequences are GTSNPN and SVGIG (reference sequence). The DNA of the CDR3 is TGTGCCTGGTCCCCGGGGGGAAGAACTGAAGCTTTCTTT. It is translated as CAWSPGGRTEAFF. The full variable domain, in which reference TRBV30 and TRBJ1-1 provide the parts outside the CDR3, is SQTIHQWPATLVQPVGSPLSLECTVEGTSNPNLYWYRQAAGRGLQLLFYSVGIGQISSEVPQNLSASRPQDRQFILSSKKLLLSDSGFYLCAWSPGGRTEAFFGQGTRLTVV.

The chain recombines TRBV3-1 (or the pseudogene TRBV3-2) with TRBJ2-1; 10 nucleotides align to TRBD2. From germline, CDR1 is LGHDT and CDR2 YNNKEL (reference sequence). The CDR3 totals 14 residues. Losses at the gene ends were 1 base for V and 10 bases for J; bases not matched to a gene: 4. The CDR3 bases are TGTGCCAGCAGCCAAGTAAAAGCGGGAGGGGAGCAGTTCTTC. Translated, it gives CASSQVKAGGEQFF.

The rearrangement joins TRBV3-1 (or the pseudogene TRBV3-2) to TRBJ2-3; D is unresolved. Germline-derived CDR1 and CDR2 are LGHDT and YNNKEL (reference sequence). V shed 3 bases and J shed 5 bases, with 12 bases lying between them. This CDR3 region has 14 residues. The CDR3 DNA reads TGTGCCAGCAGCCAGAGTGGAGTGGGAGATACGCAGTATTTT. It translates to CASSQSGVGDTQYF.

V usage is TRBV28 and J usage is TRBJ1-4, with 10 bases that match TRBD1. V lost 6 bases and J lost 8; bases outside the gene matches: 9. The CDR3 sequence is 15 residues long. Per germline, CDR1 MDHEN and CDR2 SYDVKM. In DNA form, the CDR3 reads TGTGCCAGCAGCCCCGTGGGACAGGGGTCGGAAAAACTGTTTTTT. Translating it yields CASSPVGQGSEKLFF.

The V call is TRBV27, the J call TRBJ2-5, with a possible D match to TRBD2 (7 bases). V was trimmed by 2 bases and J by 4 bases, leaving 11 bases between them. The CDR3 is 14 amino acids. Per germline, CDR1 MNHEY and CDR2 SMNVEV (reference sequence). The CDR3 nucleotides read TGTGCCAGCAGTTTACGAGGGGGGGGAGAGACCCAGTACTTC. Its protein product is CASSLRGGGETQYF.

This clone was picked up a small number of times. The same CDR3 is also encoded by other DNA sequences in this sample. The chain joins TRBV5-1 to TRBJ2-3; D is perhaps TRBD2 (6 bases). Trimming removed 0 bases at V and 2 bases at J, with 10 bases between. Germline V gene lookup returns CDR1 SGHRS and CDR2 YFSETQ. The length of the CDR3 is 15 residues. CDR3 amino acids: CASSLEAGPTDTQYF. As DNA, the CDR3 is TGCGCCAGCAGCTTGGAGGCGGGACCCACAGATACGCAGTATTTT.

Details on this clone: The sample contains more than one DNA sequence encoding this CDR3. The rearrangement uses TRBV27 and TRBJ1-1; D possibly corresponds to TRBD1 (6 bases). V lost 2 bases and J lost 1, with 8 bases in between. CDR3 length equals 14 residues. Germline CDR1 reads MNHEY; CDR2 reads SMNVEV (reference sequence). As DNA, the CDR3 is TGTGCCAGCAGTTTACGCAGGGGGAACACTGAAGCTTTCTTT. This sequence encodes CASSLRRGNTEAFF.